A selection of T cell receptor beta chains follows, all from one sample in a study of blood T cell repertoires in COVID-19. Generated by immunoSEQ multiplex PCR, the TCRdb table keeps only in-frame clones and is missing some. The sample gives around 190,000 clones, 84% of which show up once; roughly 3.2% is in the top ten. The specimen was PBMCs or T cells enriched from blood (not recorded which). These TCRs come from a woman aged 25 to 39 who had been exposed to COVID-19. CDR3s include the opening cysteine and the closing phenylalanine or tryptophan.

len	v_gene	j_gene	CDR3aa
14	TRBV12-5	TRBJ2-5	CASGPASDSKTQYF
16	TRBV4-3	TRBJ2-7	CASSQDTGGAGYEQYF
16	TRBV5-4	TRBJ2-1	CASSLVASGGAVEQFF
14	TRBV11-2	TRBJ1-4	CASSRGTGYEKLFF
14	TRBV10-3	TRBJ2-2	CAISREENTGELFF
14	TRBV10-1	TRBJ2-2	CASSEYRGTGELFF
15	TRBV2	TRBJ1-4	CASSQTDSPNEKLFF
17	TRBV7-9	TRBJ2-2	CATKLGGTGIGTGELFF
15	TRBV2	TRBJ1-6	CASIKKTGAHSPLHF
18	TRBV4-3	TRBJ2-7	CASSRRVSTGPSTSKQYF
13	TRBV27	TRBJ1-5	CASSRGGSQPQHF
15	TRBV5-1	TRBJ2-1	CASSLAGASSYEQFF
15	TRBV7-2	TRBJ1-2	CASSLIPGRNYGYTF
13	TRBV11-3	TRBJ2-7	CASSQDRGYEQYF
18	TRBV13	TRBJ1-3	CASSINRDRASYGNTIYF
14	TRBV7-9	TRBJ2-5	CASSRRGPQETQYF
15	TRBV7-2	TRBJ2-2	CASSSQVAKFGELFF
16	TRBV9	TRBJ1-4	CASSVNSGTGDEKLFF
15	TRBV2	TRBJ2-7	CASSEGQGGPYEQYF
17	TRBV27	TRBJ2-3	CASSLRGAGLGTDTQYF
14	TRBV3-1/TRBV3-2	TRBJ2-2	CASSQGGVGGELFF
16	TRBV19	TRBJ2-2	CASSTSSGETTGELFF